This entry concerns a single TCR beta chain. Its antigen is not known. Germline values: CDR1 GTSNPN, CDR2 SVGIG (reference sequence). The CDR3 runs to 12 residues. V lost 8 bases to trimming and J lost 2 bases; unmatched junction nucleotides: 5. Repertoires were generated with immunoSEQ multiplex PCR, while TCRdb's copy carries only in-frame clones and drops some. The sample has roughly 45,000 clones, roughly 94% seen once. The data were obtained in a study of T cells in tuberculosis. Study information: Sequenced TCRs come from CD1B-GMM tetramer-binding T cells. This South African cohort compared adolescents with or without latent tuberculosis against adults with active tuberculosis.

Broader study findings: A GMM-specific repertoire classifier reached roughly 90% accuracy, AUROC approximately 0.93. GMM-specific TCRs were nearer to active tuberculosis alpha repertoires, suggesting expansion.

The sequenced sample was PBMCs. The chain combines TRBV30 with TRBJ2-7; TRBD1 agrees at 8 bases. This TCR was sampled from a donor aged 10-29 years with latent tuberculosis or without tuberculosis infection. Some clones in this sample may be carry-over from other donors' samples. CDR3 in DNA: TGTGCCGGACAGGGCGGCCCCTACGAGCAGTACTTC. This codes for CAGQGGPYEQYF.